Following are 27 T cell receptor beta chains from one sample sequenced in a study of blood T cell repertoires in COVID-19. Produced via immunoSEQ multiplex PCR; TCRdb's table is partial and in-frame only. In the table there are about 240,000 clones, roughly 80% of which are singletons. Sample: peripheral blood. Receptor source: an elderly woman with COVID-19, enrolled during active disease.

V and J are TRBV6-5 and TRBJ1-5, with D uncertain. Germline V gene data show CDR1 as MNHEY and CDR2 as SVGAGI. V was shortened by 6 bases and J by 1 base, with 10 bases between the two germline ends. The CDR3 spans 14 residues. CDR3 DNA sequence: TGTGCCAGCAGCCCAGGTCGAAGCAATCAGCCCCAGCATTTT. This codes for CASSPGRSNQPQHF.

The chain has TRBV29-1 and TRBJ2-5; tentative D call: TRBD2 (7 bases). The germline V gene encodes CDR1 SQVTM and CDR2 ANQGSEA. V dropped 6 bases and J dropped 2 bases, with 10 bases sitting between them. This CDR3 has 12 amino acids. The CDR3 loop reads CSVGRGQETQYF. The DNA of the CDR3 is TGCAGCGTGGGGAGGGGGCAAGAGACCCAGTACTTC.

This rearrangement joins TRBV7-9 to TRBJ2-7, with no clear D. The CDR3 contains 12 residues. Germline-derived CDR1 and CDR2 are SEHNR and FQNEAQ (reference sequence). V was clipped by 2 bases and J by 2 bases, with 4 bases between them. CDR3 loop: CASSLLAYEQYF. CDR3 nucleotide sequence: TGTGCCAGCAGCTTATTAGCCTACGAGCAGTACTTC. The whole variable domain, remainder taken from reference TRBV7-9 and TRBJ2-7, is DTGVSQNPRHKITKRGQNVTFRCDPISEHNRLYWYRQTLGQGPEFLTYFQNEAQLEKSRLLSDRFSAERPKGSFSTLEIQRTEQGDSAMYLCASSLLAYEQYFGPGTRLTVT.

The V gene is TRBV2, the J gene TRBJ1-2, with unresolved D. Germline values: CDR1 SNHLY, CDR2 FYNNEI. The CDR3 spans 11 residues. The V and J ends lost 2 bases and 7 bases respectively, with 5 bases between them. The CDR3 bases are TGTGCCAGCAGTGAACGGAGTGGCTACACCTTC. This sequence encodes CASSERSGYTF. The full variable domain, in which reference TRBV2 and TRBJ1-2 provide the parts outside the CDR3, is EPEVTQTPSHQVTQMGQEVILRCVPISNHLYFYWYRQILGQKVEFLVSFYNNEISEKSEIFDDQFSVERPDGSNFTLKIRSTKLEDSAMYFCASSERSGYTFGSGTRLTVV.

CDR3 sequence: CASSLTGNYGYTF. The CDR3 DNA reads as TGTGCCAGCAGCTTGACAGGGAACTATGGCTACACCTTC. V gene TRBV12-3 or TRBV12-4 combines with J gene TRBJ1-2, with 7 bases aligning to TRBD1. Trimming cost V 6 bases and J 2 bases; bases outside gene matches: 3. The CDR3 covers 13 residues.

The V gene is TRBV5-1, the J gene TRBJ2-2, with 9 bases fitting TRBD1. J lost 4 bases, V lost 3 bases, and 4 bases had no gene match. In germline, CDR1 is SGHRS, CDR2 YFSETQ. The CDR3 is made up of 15 amino acids. CDR3 sequence reads: CASSWDRAATGELFF. The CDR3, as DNA: TGCGCCAGCAGCTGGGACAGGGCCGCCACCGGGGAGCTGTTTTTT.

This chain joins TRBV19 and TRBJ1-4, with 8 positions matching TRBD1. The CDR3 spans 20 residues. The junction had 26 bases not matched to a gene; V was cut back by 6 bases and J by 8 bases. Looked up from germline, CDR1 is LNHDA and CDR2 is SQIVND (reference sequence). The CDR3 nucleotides are TGTGCCAGTAGGAGTCCCCGGGGGAGCGGGACAGGCGTCACGAGGGAAAAACTGTTTTTT. It specifies CASRSPRGSGTGVTREKLFF.

The J gene is TRBJ1-5, the V gene TRBV9; D remains ambiguous. Germline CDR1 reads SGDLS; CDR2 reads YYNGEE. CDR3 length: 13 residues. V was trimmed by 5 bases and J by 2 bases, leaving 8 bases between them. The CDR3 spells CASSDSGNQPQHF. The CDR3 DNA follows: TGTGCCAGCAGTGACTCCGGCAATCAGCCCCAGCATTTT. Looking up the rest from reference TRBV9 and TRBJ1-5 gives the full variable domain: DSGVTQTPKHLITATGQRVTLRCSPRSGDLSVYWYQQSLDQGLQFLIQYYNGEERAKGNILERFSAQQFPDLHSELNLSSLELGDSALYFCASSDSGNQPQHFGDGTRLSIL.

The chain recombines TRBV19 with TRBJ2-3, with 7 bases aligning to TRBD1. Germline V gene lookup returns CDR1 LNHDA and CDR2 SQIVND (reference sequence). The CDR3 has 15 residues. V dropped 4 bases and J dropped 4; count of bases not matched to a gene: 8. This CDR3 reads CASSTTGTAADTQYF. Written as DNA, the CDR3 is TGTGCCAGTAGTACTACCGGGACAGCGGCAGATACGCAGTATTTT.

The genes are TRBV21-1 and TRBJ2-2; TRBD2 reflects the table's D call only, with no check against the DNA. TRBV21-1 counts as a pseudogene. The CDR3 spans 16 residues. CDR3 bases: TGTGCCAGCAGCGTCCGGACTAGCGGTCACACCGGGGAGCTGTTTTTT. Residues: CASSVRTSGHTGELFF.

The V and J genes are TRBV19 and TRBJ2-1, with a possible D match to TRBD2 (6 bases). The V end lost 2 bases, the J end lost 10 bases, and 15 bases lay between the germline ends. CDR3 length: 14 residues. The V gene's germline CDR1 is LNHDA and CDR2 SQIVND (reference sequence). The CDR3 DNA reads as TGTGCCAGTAGTATATCGGCCGGGGACTGGGAGCAGTTCTTC. Protein product: CASSISAGDWEQFF. Full variable domain (missing parts from reference TRBV19 and TRBJ2-1): DGGITQSPKYLFRKEGQNVTLSCEQNLNHDAMYWYRQDPGQGLRLIYYSQIVNDFQKGDIAEGYSVSREKKESFPLTVTSAQKNPTAFYLCASSISAGDWEQFFGPGTRLTVL.

The CDR3 coding sequence is TGTGCCAGCAGCACTAGCGGGAGCGCCTCTAAAGAGCAGTACTTC. Residues: CASSTSGSASKEQYF. The chain has TRBV7-2 and TRBJ2-7; 11 bases align to TRBD2. J was trimmed by 7 bases and V by 5 bases; bases with no gene match: 10. Germline V gives CDR1 SGHTA, CDR2 FQGNSA. This CDR3 comprises 15 residues.

This clone was observed a few times. The chain uses TRBV11-2 and TRBJ2-7; 13 bases line up with TRBD2. Germline values: CDR1 SGHAT, CDR2 FQNNGV. Germline trimming cut 6 bases from V and 4 bases from J; bases unmatched to any gene: 3. The CDR3 extends over 14 amino acids. The CDR3 protein is CASRGLAGSYEQYF. The CDR3 DNA reads as TGTGCCAGCAGGGGACTAGCGGGGAGTTACGAGCAGTACTTC.

The rearrangement links TRBV5-1 to TRBJ2-3, with 7 bases fitting TRBD1. Germline CDR1 is SGHRS and CDR2 is YFSETQ. V was pared by 5 bases and J by 0 bases, with 9 bases of the junction left unmatched. The CDR3 consists of 16 residues. This CDR3 is CASRQPTGQSTDTQYF. The CDR3 bases are TGCGCCAGCAGGCAACCTACGGGACAGAGCACAGATACGCAGTATTTT.

The chain joins TRBV7-6 to TRBJ2-7; D is ambiguous. Trimming removed 5 bases from V and 2 bases from J, with 16 bases in between. The CDR3 length is 15 residues. CDR1 is SGHVS, CDR2 FNYEAQ, per germline. In nucleotides, the CDR3 is TGTGCCAGCAGCCTCAGGCCCAACGACCCCTACGAGCAGTACTTC. As protein: CASSLRPNDPYEQYF.

A few counts support this clone. V usage is TRBV19 and J usage is TRBJ2-3, with TRBD2 matching 12 bases. J lost 1 base, V lost 5 bases, and 4 bases had no gene match. The germline V gene has CDR1 LNHDA and CDR2 SQIVND (reference sequence). The CDR3 covers 16 residues. In nucleotides, the CDR3 is TGTGCCAGTAGTGTCGGGACTAGCGGGCGCACAGATACGCAGTATTTT. Protein: CASSVGTSGRTDTQYF.

This clone was seen a few times. The rearrangement links TRBV5-1 to TRBJ1-4; D ambiguous. Deletions cut 0 bases from V and 5 bases from J, with 5 bases between. The CDR3 runs to 13 residues. Germline values: CDR1 SGHRS, CDR2 YFSETQ. This CDR3 reads CASSLVVNEKLFF. The CDR3 bases are TGCGCCAGCAGCTTGGTAGTGAATGAAAAACTGTTTTTT.

The rearrangement uses TRBV5-6 and TRBJ1-2, with TRBD1 matching over 9 bases. Trimming at V came to 4 bases and at J to 8 bases, leaving 6 bases not matched to a gene. The CDR3 extends over 13 amino acids. Looked up from germline, CDR1 is SGHDT and CDR2 is YYEEEE. In nucleotides, the CDR3 is TGTGCCAGCAGCCTCAGACAGGGGGGCGGCTACACCTTC. This translates into CASSLRQGGGYTF.

The V call is TRBV5-4, the J call TRBJ1-1; 9 bases agree with TRBD1. The J segment lost 4 bases and the V segment lost 3 bases, leaving 10 bases of the junction unmatched. This CDR3 region has 16 residues. CDR1 is SGHNT, CDR2 YYREEE, per germline (reference sequence). The CDR3 spells CASSSGQGARTTEAFF. The CDR3, as DNA: TGTGCCAGCAGCTCGGGACAGGGTGCCAGGACCACTGAAGCTTTCTTT. Drawing the rest from reference TRBV5-4 and TRBJ1-1, the complete variable domain is ETGVTQSPTHLIKTRGQQVTLRCSSQSGHNTVSWYQQALGQGPQFIFQYYREEENGRGNFPPRFSGLQFPNYSSELNVNALELDDSALYLCASSSGQGARTTEAFFGQGTRLTVV.

In the case of this clone: Other nucleotide sequences in the sample specify the same CDR3. The chain has TRBV19 and TRBJ1-5, with 7 bases matching TRBD1. Germline trimming cut 5 bases from V and 1 base from J; bases unmatched to any gene: 5. The CDR3 extends over 15 amino acids. Germline CDR1 and CDR2: LNHDA and SQIVND (reference sequence). CDR3: CASSSRDRSNQPQHF. As DNA, the CDR3 is TGTGCCAGTAGTTCCCGGGACAGAAGCAATCAGCCCCAGCATTTT.

V is TRBV6-4 and J is TRBJ2-1, with 8 positions matching TRBD2. The CDR3 loop spans 15 amino acids. Germline assignment: CDR1 MRHNA and CDR2 SNTAGT. V shed 5 bases, J shed 3 bases, and the junction held 6 bases outside the gene matches. CDR3: CASSRTGTSYNEQFF. The CDR3 DNA reads TGTGCCAGCAGTCGTACCGGGACTAGCTACAATGAGCAGTTCTTC.

The chain joins TRBV10-3 to TRBJ2-6, with D possibly being TRBD2 (6 bases). The CDR3 consists of 17 residues. CDR1 and CDR2 from the germline V gene are ENHRY and SYGVKD. The V and J ends lost 6 bases and 0 bases respectively, with 15 bases between them. In DNA form, the CDR3 reads TGTGCCATCAGCGGTAGCGGAGCAAGCTCTGGGGCCAACGTCCTGACTTTC. Translation: CAISGSGASSGANVLTF.

This clone appeared a few times. The chain uses TRBV19 and TRBJ2-1; D not certain. Trimming left V 7 bases short and J 1 base short, with 11 bases between. Germline V gene lookup returns CDR1 LNHDA and CDR2 SQIVND (reference sequence). The CDR3 is 14 residues long. The CDR3 bases are TGTGCCAGTACTTACCCCGGGTCCTACAATGAGCAGTTCTTC. This codes for CASTYPGSYNEQFF.

This chain joins TRBV6-2 or TRBV6-3 and TRBJ1-1, with D possibly matching TRBD1 (6 bases). The CDR3 has 16 amino acids. CDR1 is MNHEY, CDR2 SVGEGT, per germline. V lost 0 bases and J lost 5, with 16 bases in between. CDR3 nucleotide sequence: TGTGCCAGCAGTTACTCGAGAACAGGGCAAATTACTGAAGCTTTCTTT. It codes for CASSYSRTGQITEAFF.

This clone was detected ten times or more. The J gene is TRBJ1-1, the V gene TRBV5-1, with a tentative D call TRBD1 (6 bases). The ends were cut back, 0 bases at V and 5 bases at J, with 17 bases in the middle. Germline V lookup: CDR1 SGHRS, CDR2 YFSETQ. The CDR3 is made up of 16 amino acids. CDR3 nucleotide sequence: TGCGCCAGCAGCTTGGCGAGGGAACAGGGAAGGACTGAAGCTTTCTTT. Translated, it gives CASSLAREQGRTEAFF.

The chain employs TRBV9 and TRBJ1-6; maybe TRBD1 (6 bases). The CDR3 runs to 15 residues. Trimming cost V 4 bases and J 6 bases, with 14 bases left between them. The germline gives CDR1 SGDLS, CDR2 YYNGEE. CDR3 DNA: TGTGCCAGCAGCCCACAGGGCAGGGGTAATTCACCCCTCCACTTT. Amino acids: CASSPQGRGNSPLHF.

In the case of this clone: The sample has other DNA sequences that encode this CDR3 too. The chain combines TRBV5-1 with TRBJ1-4, with 8 bases fitting TRBD1. V shed 4 bases and J 8 bases; nucleotides not matched to a gene: 7. CDR1 is SGHRS, CDR2 YFSETQ, per germline. This CDR3 comprises 14 residues. As DNA, the CDR3 is TGCGCCAGCAGCCTGGGACAGGAACCCGAAAAACTGTTTTTT. Its translation: CASSLGQEPEKLFF.